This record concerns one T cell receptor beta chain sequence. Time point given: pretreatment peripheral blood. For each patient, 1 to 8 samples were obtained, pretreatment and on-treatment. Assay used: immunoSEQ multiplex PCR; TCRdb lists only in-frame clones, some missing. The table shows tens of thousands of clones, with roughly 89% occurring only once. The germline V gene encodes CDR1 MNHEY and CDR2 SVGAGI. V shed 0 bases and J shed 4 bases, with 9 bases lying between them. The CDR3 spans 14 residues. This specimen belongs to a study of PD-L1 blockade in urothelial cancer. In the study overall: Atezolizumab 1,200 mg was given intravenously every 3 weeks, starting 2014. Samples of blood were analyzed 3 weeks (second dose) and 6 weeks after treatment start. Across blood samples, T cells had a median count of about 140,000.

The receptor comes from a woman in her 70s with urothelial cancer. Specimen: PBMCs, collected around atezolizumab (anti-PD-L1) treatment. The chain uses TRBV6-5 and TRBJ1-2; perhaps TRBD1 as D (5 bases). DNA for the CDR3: TGTGCCAGCAGTTACTCGGGGGGTCCCTATGGCTACACCTTC. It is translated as CASSYSGGPYGYTF.